This T cell receptor beta chain was captured by sequencing in a study of T cell repertoires in cytomegalovirus infection. Across the whole study: Epitope selection comprised recently identified HLA-C-restricted CMV epitopes and well-studied HLA-B-restricted CMV epitopes. TCR beta signatures that were public indicated CMV infection and matching HLA type.

MiXCR, run by TCRdb on the reads, gives a single entry per CDR3 protein. The repertoire has 250,000 to 400,000 distinct CDR3 sequences, 25% of them found once; the top ten carry roughly 15%. The germline gives CDR1 SGHTA, CDR2 FQGNSA. Trimming took 6 bases from V and 5 from J; bases not matched to a gene: 9. The CDR3 is 14 amino acids. Findings and limits, study-wide: Carriage of CMV together with the relevant HLA was identifiable through cumulative public TCR beta family frequency. The response measured ex vivo was dominated by TCR beta clonotypes (HLA-C-restricted and CMV-specific).

There are many counts of this clonotype. Its antigen is as yet unknown. The TCR was taken from a human donor in good health (CMV status not recorded). Some clones in this sample may be carry-over from other donors' samples. The specimen comprised cultured PBMCs, sampled from culture after CMV antigen stimulation. The gene calls are TRBV7-2 and TRBJ2-5; 7 bases are shared with TRBD2. CDR3 sequence: CASSALGGRETQYF. The CDR3, as DNA: TGTGCCAGCAGTGCGCTCGGGGGGAGGGAGACCCAGTACTTC.